This T cell receptor (beta chain) was recovered during a study of identical twins. This clonotype was seen at least ten times. CDR3 length equals 16 residues. The J segment lost 3 bases and the V segment lost 2 bases, leaving 3 bases of the junction unmatched. Germline assignment: CDR1 MRHNA and CDR2 SNTAGT. In TCRdb, the 5' RACE reads were re-called with MiXCR into one record per CDR3 protein. This table holds over 200,000 distinct CDR3 sequences, 6.5% found once. This sample was shared with a second study, whose subject was T cells expressing NK-cell markers.

The origin of this receptor is a woman between 18 and 29 years old in good health. V gene TRBV6-4 combines with J gene TRBJ2-2, with 10 bases aligning to TRBD2. The sequenced sample was CD8+ T cells sorted from blood. The CDR3 nucleotides are TGTGCCAGCAGTGACAACAGCGGGGGGGACACCGGGGAGCTGTTTTTT. This gives the protein CASSDNSGGDTGELFF.